The present T cell receptor beta chain was sequenced within a study of blood T cell repertoires in COVID-19. Study information: Sample material is recorded as cDNA or gDNA derived from T cells, B-cell-depleted T cells, or PBMCs.

Original analysis: Researchers report that nucleated cell counts were estimated from reference gene primer amplification. This table comes from immunoSEQ multiplex PCR, and its TCRdb copy is limited to in-frame clones, with some not included. Clone size and V and J calls were adopted from that table, with D and trimming inferred from the DNA. This sample has 100,000 to 150,000 clones; under 85% occur once, and the top ten carry 12%. The J segment lost 8 bases and the V segment lost 4 bases, leaving 17 bases of the junction unmatched. CDR1 and CDR2 from the germline V gene are SGHRS and YFSETQ. CDR3 length equals 17 residues.

Sequencing used peripheral blood. The chain combines TRBV5-1 with TRBJ1-1, with 10 bases matching TRBD1. The sequence was obtained from a man between 60 and 70 years old with acute or convalescent COVID-19. The CDR3 DNA reads as TGCGCCAGCAGCCGGACGACAGGGGGCGCCCCTGTGGCCGAAGCTTTCTTT. It specifies CASSRTTGGAPVAEAFF. The entire variable domain, with the rest obtained from reference TRBV5-1 and TRBJ1-1, is as follows: KAGVTQTPRYLIKTRGQQVTLSCSPISGHRSVSWYQQTPGQGLQFLFEYFSETQRNKGNFPGRFSGRQFSNSRSEMNVSTLELGDSALYLCASSRTTGGAPVAEAFFGQGTRLTVV.